A selection of T cell receptor beta chains follows, all from one sample in a study of T cells in Graves' hyperthyroidism and ophthalmopathy. One entry per CDR3 protein results from TCRdb running MiXCR on the multiplex PCR reads. This table has about 570,000 distinct CDR3 sequences, about 43% appearing once. Specimen: peripheral blood or thyroid tissue (not recorded which). The receptors shown here come from an adult woman with Graves' disease, either hyperthyroidism or ophthalmopathy (not recorded which). Each CDR3 is given with its conserved first and last residue. A D gene is named only where the DNA matches it firmly. Clone size, where shown, is once, few, many, or a class for clones that have expanded.

j_gene	d_gene	abundance	v_gene	CDR3nt	CDR3aa
TRBJ1-1	.	.	TRBV19	TGTGCCAGTAGTATTAGGGGCACCAGGGAGACTGAAGCTTTCTTT	CASSIRGTRETEAFF
TRBJ1-1	.	many	TRBV5-1	TGCGCCAGCAGCTTGGACGGGCAGGAGAACACTGAAGCTTTCTTT	CASSLDGQENTEAFF
TRBJ2-5	.	.	TRBV10-3	TGTGCCATCAGTGTGCCCGAGGGGATGATGGAGACCCAGTACTTC	CAISVPEGMMETQYF
TRBJ1-5	.	.	TRBV10-3	TGTGCCATCAGTGAGGTTGACAGGTCCCAATATGGCAATCAGCCCCAGCATTTT	CAISEVDRSQYGNQPQHF
TRBJ1-5	TRBD1	.	TRBV15	TGTGCCACCAGCAGAAGACAGGGCAACGCCGAGCCCCAGCATTTT	CATSRRQGNAEPQHF
TRBJ1-6	TRBD1	.	TRBV5-1	TGCGCCAGCAGCCGGCCCGGGCAGGGGGGTTCACCCCTCCACTTT	CASSRPGQGGSPLHF
TRBJ1-2	.	.	TRBV20-1	TGCAGTGCTGTGACGACGATTGGCCACACCTTC	CSAVTTIGHTF
TRBJ2-7	.	.	TRBV4-1	TGCGCCAGCAGCCAAGTTATTTCCAGGACTGTCCCTTTGGAGCAGTACTTC	CASSQVISRTVPLEQYF
TRBJ2-6	.	.	TRBV10-3	TGTGCCATCAGTGAGTCAGGGGGCTCTGGGGCCAACGTCCTGACTTTC	CAISESGGSGANVLTF
TRBJ1-1	.	many	TRBV7-9	TGTGCCAGCAGCTTGCCGGGAGGGACTGAAGCTTTCTTT	CASSLPGGTEAFF
TRBJ1-3	.	many	TRBV10-3	TGTGCCATCAGTGAGTCGAGAGGCCTGCTCTCTGGAAACACCATATATTTT	CAISESRGLLSGNTIYF
TRBJ1-5	.	few	TRBV12-3/TRBV12-4	TGTGCCAGCAGCCAAGACCCGGGGGAAATCAATCAGCCCCAGCATTTT	CASSQDPGEINQPQHF
TRBJ2-7	.	.	TRBV28	TGTGCCAGCAGTTATGGTTCTAGTAACGAGCAGTACTTC	CASSYGSSNEQYF
TRBJ2-7	.	.	TRBV5-1	TGCGCCAGCAGCTGGGGGTCAGAGGACGAGCAGTACTTC	CASSWGSEDEQYF
TRBJ2-2	.	.	TRBV20-1	TGCAGTGCTACTACAGGTCCCACCGGGGAGCTGTTTTTT	CSATTGPTGELFF
TRBJ2-6	.	many	TRBV20-1	TGCAGTGCCCCACTGAACCTAGGATACCGGGCCAACGTCCTGACTTTC	CSAPLNLGYRANVLTF
TRBJ1-2	.	few	TRBV2	TGTGCCAGCATGGCTGGTACCTATGGCTACACCTTC	CASMAGTYGYTF
TRBJ2-5	.	many	TRBV5-4	TGTGCCAGCAGCTTGATGGGACAAGAGACCCAGTACTTC	CASSLMGQETQYF
TRBJ2-6	TRBD1	.	TRBV7-6	TGTGCCAGCAGCTTAGCCGGGGACAGGGGAGCTTCTGGGGCCAACGTCCTGACTTTC	CASSLAGDRGASGANVLTF
TRBJ2-2	TRBD1	.	TRBV10-2	TGCGCCAGCAGGGCAGGGGGCAGGGTCACCGGGGAGCTGTTTTTT	CASRAGGRVTGELFF
TRBJ2-2	.	many	TRBV12-3/TRBV12-4	TGTGCCAGCACCTCCTGGAGCGTCGCGAACACCGGGGAGCTGTTTTTT	CASTSWSVANTGELFF
TRBJ2-7	TRBD2	.	TRBV19	TGTGCCAGTAGTCCGACCGAGGGACTAGCGACGAGGGAGCAGTACTTC	CASSPTEGLATREQYF
TRBJ2-5	TRBD1	.	TRBV7-8	TGTGCCAGCATCGAGGGACAGGGGTTGGGTGAGCAGTACTTC	CASIEGQGLGEQYF
TRBJ2-7	.	.	TRBV11-3	TGTGCCAGCAGCGCCCACCTAGCAAGCTCCTACGAGCAGTACTTC	CASSAHLASSYEQYF
TRBJ1-2	.	many	TRBV10-2	TGCGCCAGCAGTGAATATGTTCGGTATGGCTACACCTTC	CASSEYVRYGYTF
TRBJ1-5	.	.	TRBV5-1	TGCGCCAGTGGACGCAAGTGGGGACAACAGCCCCAGCATTTT	CASGRKWGQQPQHF
TRBJ1-2	.	many	TRBV7-2	TGTGCCAGCCGTTCAAATGCTGCTGGCTACACCTTC	CASRSNAAGYTF
TRBJ1-2	TRBD1	.	TRBV2	TGTGCCAACAGCCAAGACAGGGGACGTGGCTACACCTTT	CANSQDRGRGYTF
TRBJ2-2	.	.	TRBV9	TGTGCCAGCAAAGAGGGCCTTGGCACCGGGGAGCTGTTTTTT	CASKEGLGTGELFF